The 32 T cell receptor beta chains presented below share a single source sample, sequenced in a study of cytomegalovirus exposure and HLA in healthy donors. 60 Vbeta and 13 Jbeta primers were used in PCR. Some clones are missing from TCRdb's copy, which holds only in-frame ones; the method was immunoSEQ multiplex PCR. The table lists 150,000 to 200,000 clones, 78% of them singletons. Sequencing was done on a sample of PBMCs. These receptors all stem from a woman in her twenties or thirties in good health and CMV-seropositive.

V usage is TRBV5-4 and J usage is TRBJ2-1; D not resolved. Germline loops: CDR1 SGHNT, CDR2 YYREEE (reference sequence). Trimming shortened V by 0 bases and J by 6 bases, and 13 bases separated the two germline ends. This CDR3 region has 15 residues. For the CDR3, the DNA is TGTGCCAGCAGCTTGGGCGGCGACTTGGGCAATGAGCAGTTCTTC. Protein: CASSLGGDLGNEQFF.

The genes are TRBV6-5 and TRBJ2-7, with D maybe TRBD2 (5 bases). Germline V gives CDR1 MNHEY, CDR2 SVGAGI. The CDR3 consists of 16 residues. V was clipped by 0 bases and J by 7 bases, with 19 bases between them. The CDR3 DNA follows: TGTGCCAGCAGTTACTCCCGATCGACTACCAGTGGTGAGCAGTACTTC. Its protein is CASSYSRSTTSGEQYF.

The chain is built from TRBV9 and TRBJ1-4, with D perhaps TRBD1 (5 bases). The germline gives CDR1 SGDLS, CDR2 YYNGEE. The CDR3 sequence is 14 residues long. V was shortened by 3 bases and J by 10 bases, with 16 bases between the two germline ends. The CDR3 loop is CASSGSDRTGKLFF. In nucleotides, the CDR3 is TGTGCCAGCAGCGGATCCGACAGAACGGGAAAACTGTTTTTT.

The CDR3 is CASPEAVGTDTQYF. As DNA, the CDR3 is TGTGCCAGCCCAGAAGCGGTGGGCACAGATACGCAGTATTTT. The rearrangement uses TRBV19 and TRBJ2-3; weak D call: TRBD2 (5 bases). From germline, CDR1 is LNHDA and CDR2 SQIVND (reference sequence). Trimming left V 9 bases short and J 1 base short, with 14 bases between. CDR3 length: 14 amino acids.

The chain combines TRBV5-6 with TRBJ1-4; D uncertain. V was clipped by 0 bases and J by 3 bases, with 9 bases between them. The CDR3 has 15 residues. Germline V lookup: CDR1 SGHDT, CDR2 YYEEEE. The CDR3 loop is CASSLDVAANEKLFF. The CDR3 nucleotides are TGTGCCAGCAGCTTGGACGTGGCTGCTAATGAAAAACTGTTTTTT. Using reference TRBV5-6 and TRBJ1-4 for the parts outside the CDR3, the full variable domain is DAGVTQSPTHLIKTRGQQVTLRCSPKSGHDTVSWYQQALGQGPQFIFQYYEEEERQRGNFPDRFSGHQFPNYSSELNVNALLLGDSALYLCASSLDVAANEKLFFGSGTQLSVL.

The chain combines TRBV27 with TRBJ1-6, with D maybe TRBD1 (6 bases). The CDR3 is made up of 12 amino acids. With 7 bases removed from V and 7 bases from J, the gap between germline ends came to 8 bases. The germline V gene has CDR1 MNHEY and CDR2 SMNVEV (reference sequence). CDR3 sequence reads: CASTTGNSPLHF. The CDR3 bases are TGTGCCAGCACGACAGGAAATTCACCCCTCCACTTT.

The V and J genes are TRBV28 and TRBJ1-1; 7 bases agree with TRBD1. CDR1 and CDR2 from the germline V gene are MDHEN and SYDVKM. V gave up 3 bases and J gave up 1 base; unmatched junction bases: 5. The length of the CDR3 is 15 residues. The CDR3 nucleotides read TGTGCCAGCAGTTTTTTGGACAGGACGAACACTGAAGCTTTCTTT. Translated: CASSFLDRTNTEAFF.

This chain uses TRBV6-6 with TRBJ2-1; 9 bases line up with TRBD2. V shed 5 bases and J 8 bases; nucleotides not matched to a gene: 7. CDR1 is MNHNY and CDR2 is SVGAGI in the germline V gene (reference sequence). This CDR3 has 14 residues. CDR3 amino acids: CASSLGLALHEQFF. In DNA form, the CDR3 reads TGTGCCAGCAGTCTAGGACTAGCGTTGCATGAGCAGTTCTTC.

V gene TRBV7-8 combines with J gene TRBJ1-6; tentatively, D is TRBD1 (6 bases). Trimming took 0 bases from V and 10 from J, leaving 16 bases between them. Germline assignment: CDR1 SGHVS and CDR2 FQNEAQ. CDR3 length: 16 amino acids. CDR3 nucleotides: TGTGCCAGCAGCTTAGCCTACAGGGTGGAATACTCACCCCTCCACTTT. Translating gives CASSLAYRVEYSPLHF.

This sequence joins TRBV7-2 and TRBJ1-1, with D hard to call. Germline loops: CDR1 SGHTA, CDR2 FQGNSA. V was pared by 5 bases and J by 1 base, with 8 bases between. The CDR3 has 13 amino acids. DNA for the CDR3: TGTGCCAGCAGCCACGGGTCGAACACTGAAGCTTTCTTT. The encoded protein is CASSHGSNTEAFF.

The V and J genes are TRBV2 and TRBJ1-1, with D tentatively TRBD1 (5 bases). This CDR3 has 16 amino acids. Germline lookup yields CDR1 SNHLY and CDR2 FYNNEI. Trimming stripped 0 bases from V and 4 bases from J, with 15 bases between. The CDR3 loop reads CASSEALGREGTEAFF. CDR3 nucleotide sequence: TGTGCCAGCAGTGAAGCGCTCGGCAGGGAGGGCACTGAAGCTTTCTTT.

This sequence joins TRBV5-1 and TRBJ2-7; 7 bases are shared with TRBD1. Germline V gene lookup returns CDR1 SGHRS and CDR2 YFSETQ. V dropped 4 bases and J dropped 2; count of bases not matched to a gene: 6. This CDR3 has 14 amino acids. The chain's CDR3 is CASSVRDRTYEQYF. As DNA, the CDR3 is TGCGCCAGCAGCGTCCGGGACAGAACCTACGAGCAGTACTTC.

The V call is TRBV27, the J call TRBJ1-1, with D possibly TRBD1 on 6 matching bases. CDR1 and CDR2 from the germline V gene are MNHEY and SMNVEV (reference sequence). The CDR3 is 13 residues long. V was clipped by 7 bases and J by 2 bases, with 11 bases between them. The CDR3 DNA follows: TGTGCCAGCATTGACAGGATTAACACTGAAGCTTTCTTT. Translating it yields CASIDRINTEAFF.

This sequence joins TRBV9 and TRBJ1-5; D remains ambiguous. V was trimmed by 0 bases and J by 7 bases, leaving 17 bases between them. Germline CDR1 and CDR2: SGDLS and YYNGEE. The CDR3 sequence is 16 residues long. The CDR3 here is CASSVEPYQVNQPQHF. The CDR3 nucleotides read TGTGCCAGCAGCGTAGAACCCTATCAGGTGAACCAGCCCCAGCATTTT.

The chain is built from TRBV27 and TRBJ2-3; 10 bases are a match to TRBD1. Germline CDR1 is MNHEY and CDR2 is SMNVEV (reference sequence). With 5 bases clipped from V and 7 bases from J, the junction kept 12 bases outside the gene matches. The CDR3 spans 16 residues. DNA for the CDR3: TGTGCCAGCAGTAAGCCCTGGGACAGGGGTACAAATACGCAGTATTTT. It encodes CASSKPWDRGTNTQYF.

This clone is a singleton in its sample. The rearrangement uses TRBV15 and TRBJ2-5; 8 bases are shared with TRBD1. Germline values: CDR1 LNHNV, CDR2 YYDKDF (reference sequence). The CDR3 covers 15 residues. J gave up 5 bases and V 3 bases, and 8 bases lay outside the gene matches. CDR3 sequence reads: CATSRGQDAPETQYF. The CDR3 DNA reads TGTGCCACCAGCAGGGGACAGGACGCTCCGGAGACCCAGTACTTC.

This chain uses TRBV28 with TRBJ2-3; 8 bases agree with TRBD2. With 6 bases clipped from V and 1 base from J, the junction kept 9 bases outside the gene matches. Per the germline V gene, CDR1 is MDHEN and CDR2 is SYDVKM. The CDR3 is 16 residues long. The CDR3 nucleotides read TGTGCCAGCAGGATAACTAGCGGAGAGGGCACAGATACGCAGTATTTT. This sequence encodes CASRITSGEGTDTQYF.

The V and J genes are TRBV5-1 and TRBJ2-2; 9 bases are a match to TRBD1. CDR3 size: 15 residues. In germline, CDR1 is SGHRS, CDR2 YFSETQ. The J segment lost 6 bases and the V segment lost 1 base, leaving 4 bases of the junction unmatched. In DNA, the CDR3 is TGCGCCAGCAGCTTGACAGGGGGCGCATCCGGGGAGCTGTTTTTT. Translation gives CASSLTGGASGELFF.

The rearrangement links TRBV6-1 to TRBJ1-3; D is undetermined. The CDR3 is 15 residues long. V shed 5 bases and J shed 0 bases, with 11 bases lying between them. In germline, CDR1 is MNHNS, CDR2 SASEGT. CDR3 sequence reads: CASSMRPGSGNTIYF. The CDR3 DNA follows: TGTGCCAGCAGTATGCGGCCCGGCTCTGGAAACACCATATATTTT.

CDR3 loop: CASSYLTDSNSPLHF. Here the CDR3 DNA reads TGTGCCAGCAGCTACCTGACAGACTCGAATTCACCCCTCCACTTT. The V gene is TRBV13, the J gene TRBJ1-6, with D possibly being TRBD1 (5 bases). Germline V lookup: CDR1 PRHDT, CDR2 FYEKMQ (reference sequence). The length of the CDR3 is 15 residues. The V gene lost 4 bases and the J gene lost 7 bases, with 14 bases spanning the gap.

The rearrangement links TRBV6-5 to TRBJ1-5; 8 bases align to TRBD1. Germline V gene data show CDR1 as MNHEY and CDR2 as SVGAGI. The CDR3 sequence is 13 residues long. Trimming took 6 bases from V and 5 from J; bases not matched to a gene: 3. CDR3 nucleotides: TGTGCCAGCAGAGCAGGGGGCGATCAGCCCCAGCATTTT. Its translation: CASRAGGDQPQHF.

The CDR3 DNA reads as TGTGCCAGCAGCGTAGGGGGAGGCTCCTACAATGAGCAGTTCTTC. Translated: CASSVGGGSYNEQFF. The chain is built from TRBV9 and TRBJ2-1, with D tentatively TRBD2 (6 bases). From germline, CDR1 is SGDLS and CDR2 YYNGEE. The CDR3 has 15 residues. V was clipped by 0 bases and J by 0 bases, with 7 bases between them. The whole variable domain, remainder taken from reference TRBV9 and TRBJ2-1, is DSGVTQTPKHLITATGQRVTLRCSPRSGDLSVYWYQQSLDQGLQFLIQYYNGEERAKGNILERFSAQQFPDLHSELNLSSLELGDSALYFCASSVGGGSYNEQFFGPGTRLTVL.

There are a few counts of this clone. The CDR3: CASSHRQGRLHF. In DNA form, the CDR3 reads TGCGCCAGCAGCCACCGACAGGGCAGGCTCCACTTT. The chain carries TRBV4-3 and TRBJ1-6, with 7 bases fitting TRBD1. Trimming took 3 bases from V and 16 from J; bases not matched to a gene: 6. Germline V gene lookup returns CDR1 LGHNA and CDR2 YSLEER. The CDR3 is made up of 12 amino acids.

This chain uses TRBV6-1 with TRBJ1-2; 8 bases fit TRBD1. V dropped 5 bases and J dropped 8; count of bases not matched to a gene: 10. Per the germline V gene, CDR1 is MNHNS and CDR2 is SASEGT. The CDR3 loop spans 14 amino acids. The CDR3 here is CASSQGAWMEGYTF. CDR3 nucleotide sequence: TGTGCCAGCAGTCAGGGGGCGTGGATGGAGGGCTACACCTTC.

V usage is TRBV5-1 and J usage is TRBJ2-7, with a possible D match to TRBD1 (6 bases). V lost 4 bases, J lost 2 bases, and 19 bases lay in between. Germline CDR1 and CDR2: SGHRS and YFSETQ. This CDR3 contains 16 residues. CDR3 sequence: CASSLNHREITYEQYF. The DNA of the CDR3 is TGCGCCAGCAGCCTAAATCACAGGGAAATCACCTACGAGCAGTACTTC.

This chain joins TRBV15 and TRBJ2-1, with 14 nucleotides matching TRBD2. Germline loops: CDR1 LNHNV, CDR2 YYDKDF (reference sequence). V gave up 5 bases and J gave up 0 bases; unmatched junction bases: 12. CDR3 length: 20 residues. The CDR3, as DNA: TGTGCCACCAGCCCCCCCGGGACTAGCGGGGGCCAGAGCTCCTACAATGAGCAGTTCTTC. Its translation is CATSPPGTSGGQSSYNEQFF.

The chain employs TRBV11-3 and TRBJ1-2; TRBD1 is a possible D gene (6 bases). The CDR3 sequence is 12 residues long. Germline CDR1 and CDR2: SGHNT and YENEEA. V lost 5 bases and J 8 bases, leaving 12 bases between the germline ends. CDR3: CASSIQGLGYTF. The CDR3 region has the DNA TGTGCCAGCAGCATCCAGGGGCTGGGCTACACCTTC.

This clone was seen only once. The chain uses TRBV5-1 and TRBJ2-5, with TRBD1 matching over 11 bases. The DNA end is more similar to TRBJ2-7, so the J call may be wrong. The germline CDR1 and CDR2 sequences are SGHRS and YFSETQ. This CDR3 comprises 14 residues. The CDR3 region is CASRKDRGRLEQYF. In DNA, the CDR3 is TGCGCCAGCCGAAAGGACAGGGGGCGCCTCGAGCAGTACTTC.

The chain joins TRBV4-1 to TRBJ2-7, with 7 positions matching TRBD1. V lost 2 bases and J lost 3; bases outside the gene matches: 7. Germline CDR1 MGHRA, CDR2 YSYEKL. The length of the CDR3 is 15 residues. The CDR3 region has the DNA TGCGCCAGCAGCCAAAGGGCCACAGGGGTCTACGAGCAGTACTTC. Translating gives CASSQRATGVYEQYF.

The chain recombines TRBV6-5 with TRBJ2-1; TRBD2 is a possible D gene (5 bases). Germline CDR1 is MNHEY and CDR2 is SVGAGI. The ends were cut back, 4 bases at V and 2 bases at J, with 6 bases in the middle. CDR3 length: 13 residues. CDR3: CASSSGAYNEQFF. CDR3 nucleotides: TGTGCCAGCAGTTCCGGGGCCTACAATGAGCAGTTCTTC.

V and J are TRBV6-1 and TRBJ2-7; D unclear. This CDR3 region has 12 residues. CDR1 and CDR2 (germline): MNHNS, SASEGT. V was trimmed by 8 bases and J by 3 bases, leaving 11 bases between them. CDR3 sequence: CASLGTGYEQYF. For the CDR3, the DNA is TGTGCCAGCCTCGGTACCGGCTACGAGCAGTACTTC.

J is TRBJ2-1 and V is TRBV10-2; TRBD2 agrees at 7 bases. Germline values: CDR1 WSHSY, CDR2 SAAADI. CDR3 length: 14 amino acids. V was clipped by 4 bases and J by 7 bases; unmatched bases: 7. The CDR3 region is CASSAAGDLNEQFF. The CDR3 nucleotides read TGCGCCAGCAGTGCCGCGGGAGACTTAAATGAGCAGTTCTTC.